This T cell receptor beta chain originates from a study of cytomegalovirus exposure and HLA in healthy donors. Study findings and constraints: The analysis excluded some indistinguishable V segments, including TRBV6-2 and TRBV6-3. In vitro confirmation showed a few CMV-associated chains to be CMV antigen specific.

Details on this clone: What it binds is not known.

A multiplex PCR was run with 60 Vbeta primers and 13 Jbeta primers. The repertoire was sequenced with immunoSEQ multiplex PCR; TCRdb's copy has only in-frame clones and lacks some. The sample carries a few hundred thousand clones, about 80% recorded once. The germline gives CDR1 SNHLY, CDR2 FYNNEI. The CDR3 has 17 residues. With V trimmed by 1 base and J by 6 bases, 8 bases remained unmatched. Despite likely unrecorded immune exposures, the donors were nominally healthy at the time of sampling. The TCR originated in a woman aged 55-75 years in good health and CMV-seropositive. Sequenced input: PBMCs. This rearrangement joins TRBV2 to TRBJ2-3; 12 bases align to TRBD2. This chain's CDR3 is CASSEEGTLAGGDTQYF. The CDR3 DNA is TGTGCCAGCAGTGAAGAGGGGACTCTAGCGGGAGGGGATACGCAGTATTTT.